A selection of T cell receptor beta chains follows, all from one sample in a study of T cell changes during pregnancy in multiple sclerosis. Clones were read by immunoSEQ multiplex PCR, and TCRdb kept only the in-frame ones, dropping some. The table records tens of thousands of clones, approximately 92% of them present only once. Sequencing used peripheral blood, obtained before pregnancy. The source of these receptors is a female donor with multiple sclerosis, enrolled in a pregnancy study. Both conserved end residues are part of each CDR3. Fields, in order: CDR3 protein, CDR3 DNA, J gene, V gene, D gene, clone size. A D gene is named only where the DNA matches it firmly. Clone size is stated in some rows and not others, as once, few, many or a class when expanded.

CDR3aa: CASSLGPGMGTEAFF; CDR3nt: TGCGCCAGCAGCTTGGGGCCGGGAATGGGAACTGAAGCTTTCTTT; j_gene: TRBJ1-1; v_gene: TRBV5-1; d_gene: NA; abundance: once
CDR3aa: CASSFAGTGSYEQYF; CDR3nt: TGTGCCAGCAGCTTCGCGGGGACAGGCTCCTACGAGCAGTACTTC; j_gene: TRBJ2-7; v_gene: TRBV5-4; d_gene: TRBD1; abundance: once
CDR3aa: CAWTRVAPYTEAFF; CDR3nt: TGTGCCTGGACCCGGGTGGCTCCTTATACTGAAGCTTTCTTT; j_gene: TRBJ1-1; v_gene: TRBV30; d_gene: NA; abundance: NA
CDR3aa: CASSDGQGAGQPQHF; CDR3nt: TGTGCCAGCAGCGATGGACAGGGGGCTGGCCAGCCCCAGCATTTT; j_gene: TRBJ1-5; v_gene: TRBV9; d_gene: TRBD1; abundance: NA
CDR3aa: CASSPSGGTEETQYF; CDR3nt: TGTGCCAGCAGCCCTAGCGGGGGGACGGAAGAGACCCAGTACTTC; j_gene: TRBJ2-5; v_gene: TRBV9; d_gene: TRBD2; abundance: NA
CDR3aa: CASSFSALAGEQYF; CDR3nt: TGTGCCAGCAGTTTCTCTGCATTAGCTGGGGAGCAGTACTTC; j_gene: TRBJ2-7; v_gene: TRBV27; d_gene: NA; abundance: NA
CDR3aa: CASSPRGATNEKLFF; CDR3nt: TGTGCCAGCAGCCCACGCGGGGCAACTAATGAAAAACTGTTTTTT; j_gene: TRBJ1-4; v_gene: TRBV9; d_gene: NA; abundance: NA
CDR3aa: CAASGTGNNEQFF; CDR3nt: TGTGCCGCCTCCGGGACAGGGAACAATGAGCAGTTCTTC; j_gene: TRBJ2-1; v_gene: TRBV10-3; d_gene: TRBD1; abundance: NA
CDR3aa: CASAALTGKNTEAFF; CDR3nt: TGTGCCAGCGCTGCCTTGACAGGCAAGAACACTGAAGCTTTCTTT; j_gene: TRBJ1-1; v_gene: TRBV2; d_gene: NA; abundance: NA
CDR3aa: CASSFGSRGSHNEQFF; CDR3nt: TGTGCCAGCAGCTTTGGGTCTCGCGGGAGCCACAATGAGCAGTTCTTC; j_gene: TRBJ2-1; v_gene: TRBV7-3; d_gene: TRBD2; abundance: NA
CDR3aa: CASSSPPSGHGELFF; CDR3nt: TGTGCCAGCAGTTCCCCCCCGAGCGGTCACGGGGAGCTGTTTTTT; j_gene: TRBJ2-2; v_gene: TRBV28; d_gene: NA; abundance: NA
CDR3aa: CASSLSGGPQETQYF; CDR3nt: TGTGCCAGCAGTTTATCCGGAGGACCCCAAGAGACCCAGTACTTC; j_gene: TRBJ2-5; v_gene: TRBV28; d_gene: NA; abundance: once
CDR3aa: CASRTLARGDTQYF; CDR3nt: TGTGCCAGCAGGACCCTAGCGCGAGGGGATACGCAGTATTTT; j_gene: TRBJ2-3; v_gene: TRBV2; d_gene: NA; abundance: NA
CDR3aa: CASSPGTGGNEQFF; CDR3nt: TGTGCCAGTAGCCCCGGGACAGGGGGCAATGAGCAGTTCTTC; j_gene: TRBJ2-1; v_gene: TRBV19; d_gene: TRBD1; abundance: NA
CDR3aa: CASRNRGTSLHEQYF; CDR3nt: TGTGCCAGCCGCAATAGGGGGACTAGCCTCCACGAGCAGTACTTC; j_gene: TRBJ2-7; v_gene: TRBV28; d_gene: TRBD2; abundance: NA
CDR3aa: CASSDSGRLGTGELFF; CDR3nt: TGTGCCAGCAGCGATAGCGGGAGGTTAGGCACCGGGGAGCTGTTTTTT; j_gene: TRBJ2-2; v_gene: TRBV9; d_gene: TRBD2; abundance: once
CDR3aa: CASSLRGRTEAFF; CDR3nt: TGTGCCAGCAGCCTCAGGGGGCGAACTGAAGCTTTCTTT; j_gene: TRBJ1-1; v_gene: TRBV7-2; d_gene: TRBD1; abundance: NA
CDR3aa: CASSVATEFNYGYTF; CDR3nt: TGTGCCAGCAGCGTAGCTACAGAGTTCAACTATGGCTACACCTTC; j_gene: TRBJ1-2; v_gene: TRBV9; d_gene: NA; abundance: NA